These 9 T cell receptor beta chains came from one sample sequenced in a study of blood T cell repertoires in COVID-19. The repertoire was sequenced with immunoSEQ multiplex PCR; TCRdb's copy has only in-frame clones and lacks some. The sample has roughly 230,000 clones, around four fifths seen once. Sequencing was carried out using peripheral blood. These receptors were collected from a woman at least 80 years old with COVID-19, enrolled during active disease.

This clone showed up just a few times. The gene calls are TRBV27 and TRBJ2-3; 7 bases fit TRBD1. Germline-derived CDR1 and CDR2 are MNHEY and SMNVEV (reference sequence). CDR3 length: 15 residues. Trimming removed 3 bases from V and 2 bases from J; junction bases left unmatched: 5. The CDR3 coding sequence is TGTGCCAGCAGTTTGGGACAGAGATCCACAGATACGCAGTATTTT. This encodes CASSLGQRSTDTQYF.

This clone came up a few times. The chain links TRBV6-1 to TRBJ1-2; D gene unclear. CDR3 length: 13 residues. V was trimmed by 3 bases and J by 2 bases, leaving 7 bases between them. Per the germline V gene, CDR1 is MNHNS and CDR2 is SASEGT. This CDR3 is CASSEGRNYGYTF. CDR3 DNA: TGTGCCAGCAGTGAGGGGAGAAACTATGGCTACACCTTC.

J is TRBJ1-4 and V is TRBV30, with 7 bases lining up with TRBD1. Germline V gives CDR1 GTSNPN, CDR2 SVGIG (reference sequence). J gave up 8 bases and V 3 bases, and 6 bases lay outside the gene matches. The CDR3 length is 13 residues. CDR3 DNA sequence: TGTGCCTGGAGCGAGGGGGCCTCGGAAAAACTGTTTTTT. This gives the protein CAWSEGASEKLFF.

V and J are TRBV18 and TRBJ2-2; no firm D call. This CDR3 spans 15 amino acids. Deletions cut 1 base from V and 6 bases from J, with 12 bases between. Germline-derived CDR1 and CDR2 are KGHSH and LQKENI. Here the CDR3 DNA reads TGTGCCAGCTCACCACGCGGCCAGTCTGCCGGGGAGCTGTTTTTT. It translates to CASSPRGQSAGELFF.

V is TRBV28 and J is TRBJ1-2; D gene ambiguous. V was pared by 8 bases and J by 1 base, with 8 bases between. CDR1 and CDR2 from the germline V gene are MDHEN and SYDVKM. The CDR3 consists of 12 residues. The CDR3 loop is CASGYSNYGYTF. The CDR3, as DNA: TGTGCCAGCGGGTACAGTAACTATGGCTACACCTTC.

J is TRBJ2-1 and V is TRBV5-1; 9 nucleotides align to TRBD1. Losses at the gene ends were 9 bases for V and 8 bases for J; bases not matched to a gene: 12. Germline CDR1 SGHRS, CDR2 YFSETQ. The CDR3 is 14 amino acids. CDR3 DNA sequence: TGCGCCACCGGACAGGGGACATCTTTGGATGAGCAGTTCTTC. It codes for CATGQGTSLDEQFF.

The V gene is TRBV3-1 (or the pseudogene TRBV3-2), the J gene TRBJ1-2, with unresolved D. V was pared by 6 bases and J by 7 bases, with 18 bases between. Germline CDR1 is LGHDT and CDR2 is YNNKEL (reference sequence). This CDR3 has 14 amino acids. This CDR3 reads CASRPMGELFGYTF. The CDR3 nucleotides are TGTGCCAGCAGACCCATGGGAGAGCTTTTTGGCTACACCTTC.

The V gene is TRBV3-1 (or the pseudogene TRBV3-2), the J gene TRBJ2-5; 8 nucleotides match TRBD2. J lost 0 bases, V lost 0 bases, and 3 bases had no gene match. The CDR3 has 16 residues. Germline lookup yields CDR1 LGHDT and CDR2 YNNKEL (reference sequence). In DNA form, the CDR3 reads TGTGCCAGCAGCCAAGAACTAGCGGTGTACCAAGAGACCCAGTACTTC. Encoded protein: CASSQELAVYQETQYF.

The chain joins TRBV5-4 to TRBJ2-1, with 9 bases that match TRBD2. The CDR3 covers 17 residues. Looked up from germline, CDR1 is SGHNT and CDR2 is YYREEE (reference sequence). V shed 4 bases, J shed 1 base, and the junction held 9 bases outside the gene matches. This chain's CDR3 is CASSGLVRGGSYNEQFF. The CDR3, as DNA: TGTGCCAGCAGCGGGCTTGTGCGGGGGGGGTCCTACAATGAGCAGTTCTTC.